A selection of T cell receptor beta chains follows, all from one sample in a study of OX40 agonist ivuxolimab in advanced cancers. TCRdb's copy holds only in-frame clones and misses some; the assay was immunoSEQ multiplex PCR. The sample shows 70,000 to 85,000 clones, around nine tenths of them seen only once. The source was CD4+ or CD8+ T cells sorted from blood, collected in a trial of the OX40 agonist ivuxolimab. Receptors were obtained from an adult with an advanced solid tumor such as melanoma, head and neck, liver or kidney cancer. Each CDR3 is given with its conserved first and last residue. The D gene is left open where the match is weak. Clone sizes are given selectively: once, few, many, or a class where the clone is expanded.

. | TRBJ1-1 | . | TRBV28 | CASRPQRNTEAFF | TGTGCCAGCAGGCCACAGAGGAACACTGAAGCTTTCTTT
. | TRBJ1-2 | . | TRBV5-6 | CASSLRGYGYTF | TGTGCCAGCAGCTTGAGGGGGTATGGCTACACCTTC
. | TRBJ2-5 | TRBD2 | TRBV2 | CASSWASGSLETQYF | TGTGCCAGCAGTTGGGCTAGCGGGAGTCTAGAGACCCAGTACTTC
. | TRBJ2-3 | . | TRBV20-1 | CSPRRADTQYF | TGCAGTCCACGCAGGGCAGATACGCAGTATTTT
. | TRBJ2-6 | TRBD2 | TRBV19 | CASLGLGLAGVGANVLTF | TGTGCCAGTCTGGGCCTGGGACTAGCGGGAGTTGGGGCCAACGTCCTGACTTTC
few | TRBJ2-1 | . | TRBV11-1 | CASSPGSYNEQFF | TGTGCCAGCAGCCCCGGATCTTACAATGAGCAGTTCTTC
. | TRBJ1-5 | . | TRBV19 | CATLDQGRNQPQHF | TGTGCCACCCTCGACCAGGGGCGCAATCAGCCCCAGCATTTT
. | TRBJ2-4 | . | TRBV11-2 | CASSSRYNGNIQYF | TGTGCCAGCAGCTCGAGGTATAATGGAAACATTCAGTACTTC
. | TRBJ2-6 | TRBD1 | TRBV18 | CASSPGQGVSGANVLTF | TGTGCCAGCTCACCTGGACAGGGTGTCTCTGGGGCCAACGTCCTGACTTTC
. | TRBJ2-7 | . | TRBV19 | CASSSGYEQYF | TGTGCCAGTAGTAGTGGTTACGAGCAGTACTTC
. | TRBJ2-7 | . | TRBV11-2 | CASSSSYSGLGAEQYF | TGTGCCAGCAGCTCCTCCTACTCAGGGTTAGGCGCCGAGCAGTACTTC
. | TRBJ2-1 | TRBD2 | TRBV6-5 | CASSSPTSGRWNEQFF | TGTGCCAGCAGTTCCCCAACTAGCGGGAGGTGGAATGAGCAGTTCTTC
. | TRBJ1-4 | . | TRBV18 | CASSREINEKLFF | TGTGCCAGCTCTCGGGAGATTAATGAAAAACTGTTTTTT
. | TRBJ1-5 | TRBD1 | TRBV6-1 | CASSERRTGALSNQPQHF | TGTGCCAGCAGTGAACGAAGGACAGGGGCCCTTAGCAATCAGCCCCAGCATTTT
. | TRBJ2-1 | TRBD2 | TRBV27 | CASSFRTSGMDLAYNEQFF | TGTGCCAGCAGTTTTAGGACTAGCGGGATGGACTTGGCCTACAATGAGCAGTTCTTC
once | TRBJ2-5 | . | TRBV29-1 | CSVEGGNWVQETQYF | TGCAGCGTTGAGGGCGGCAACTGGGTCCAAGAGACCCAGTACTTC
. | TRBJ2-7 | . | TRBV28 | CASGLSLSYEQYF | TGTGCCAGCGGGCTCAGCCTCTCCTACGAGCAGTACTTC
. | TRBJ2-7 | . | TRBV5-4 | CASSSTLSSYEQYF | TGTGCCAGCAGCTCTACATTGAGCTCCTACGAGCAGTACTTC
. | TRBJ2-2 | . | TRBV7-2 | CASSLVRLPGSGELFF | TGTGCCAGCAGCTTAGTTCGACTCCCGGGGAGCGGGGAGCTGTTTTTT
. | TRBJ2-3 | . | TRBV7-3 | CASSSRQPTDTQYF | TGTGCCAGCAGCTCAAGACAGCCCACAGATACGCAGTATTTT
. | TRBJ2-5 | . | TRBV7-2 | CASSFKVRNAQYF | TGTGCCAGCAGCTTTAAGGTGCGGAATGCCCAGTACTTC
few | TRBJ2-1 | . | TRBV20-1 | CSAAYNEQFF | TGCAGTGCTGCATACAATGAGCAGTTCTTC
. | TRBJ2-3 | . | TRBV6-5 | CASSSTDTQYF | TGTGCCAGCAGTTCTACAGATACGCAGTATTTT
. | TRBJ1-5 | . | TRBV29-1 | CSVRTEEYQPQHF | TGCAGCGTTCGTACGGAGGAATATCAGCCCCAGCATTTT
. | TRBJ2-1 | TRBD2 | TRBV27 | CASSFRLAGPYNEQFF | TGTGCCAGCAGTTTCCGACTAGCGGGACCCTACAATGAGCAGTTCTTC
. | TRBJ1-2 | . | TRBV5-1 | CASSEGDYGYTF | TGCGCCAGCAGCGAGGGAGACTATGGCTACACCTTC
once | TRBJ2-5 | . | TRBV13 | CASSFRQGGETQYF | TGTGCCAGCAGCTTCCGGCAGGGTGGGGAGACCCAGTACTTC
. | TRBJ2-1 | . | TRBV9 | CASSPTLRTSGFYNEQFF | TGTGCCAGCAGCCCTACTCTCCGGACAAGCGGGTTTTACAATGAGCAGTTCTTC
once | TRBJ2-1 | . | TRBV10-3 | CAISRQATSYNEQFF | TGTGCCATCAGTCGACAGGCGACCTCCTACAATGAGCAGTTCTTC
. | TRBJ1-1 | . | TRBV7-6 | CASSLARGQAFF | TGTGCCAGCAGCTTAGCGAGGGGACAAGCTTTCTTT
. | TRBJ2-2 | . | TRBV9 | CASSVDGTGELFF | TGTGCCAGCAGCGTAGACGGCACCGGGGAGCTGTTTTTT
. | TRBJ1-5 | . | TRBV6-5 | CASKGSNQPQHF | TGTGCCAGCAAAGGTAGCAATCAGCCCCAGCATTTT
. | TRBJ2-7 | TRBD2 | TRBV7-8 | CASSFARGLAYEQYF | TGTGCCAGCAGCTTCGCCCGGGGACTAGCGTACGAGCAGTACTTC
once | TRBJ2-2 | . | TRBV11-3 | CASSLVMGARTGELFF | TGTGCCAGCAGCTTAGTGATGGGGGCGAGGACCGGGGAGCTGTTTTTT
. | TRBJ2-6 | TRBD1 | TRBV19 | CASSGGTGTVGANVLTF | TGTGCCAGTAGCGGCGGGACAGGGACTGTTGGGGCCAACGTCCTGACTTTC
. | TRBJ2-7 | . | TRBV5-1 | CASSLGPENQQYF | TGCGCCAGCAGCTTGGGACCAGAGAATCAGCAGTACTTC
. | TRBJ2-7 | . | TRBV15 | CATSRGPSQEQYF | TGTGCCACCAGCAGAGGCCCCTCACAGGAGCAGTACTTC
. | TRBJ2-1 | . | TRBV28 | CASSRLANTYNEQFF | TGTGCCAGCAGCCGTCTAGCGAACACCTACAATGAGCAGTTCTTC
few | TRBJ2-1 | . | TRBV19 | CASSVGHFNHEQFF | TGTGCCAGTAGTGTCGGACACTTTAACCATGAGCAGTTCTTC
. | TRBJ1-5 | . | TRBV6-6 | CASFSENQPQHF | TGTGCCAGCTTTTCCGAGAATCAGCCCCAGCATTTT
. | TRBJ1-2 | . | TRBV6-6 | CASGGDVSAF | TGTGCCAGCGGAGGGGACGTCTCGGCCTTC
. | TRBJ2-3 | . | TRBV4-3 | CASSQSHVAGYTDLTDTQYF | TGCGCCAGCAGCCAAAGTCATGTTGCGGGATACACCGACCTCACAGATACGCAGTATTTT